These T cell receptor beta chains were read from a single sample in a study of T cells expressing NK-cell markers. From its re-call of the 5' RACE reads, TCRdb lists each CDR3 protein once, without DNA. This sample's table reports 20,000 to 25,000 distinct CDR3 sequences. The sample taken for sequencing was blood T cells: a sorted CD56 or NKG2C T cell subset, CD4+ or CD8+ T cells, or bulk PBMC T cells (not recorded which). These TCRs come from a man aged 18 to 69 in good health. Each CDR3 is given with its conserved first and last residue. Each record gives: V gene, J gene, CDR3 protein.

TRBV7-2	TRBJ2-7	CASSPDRGRVYEQYF
TRBV29-1	TRBJ1-2	CSVPRQGGSYGYTF
TRBV19	TRBJ2-5	CASSFTSGETQYF
TRBV7-2	TRBJ2-7	CASSPDPFEQYF
TRBV7-2	TRBJ1-3	CASSFVQSGNTIYF
TRBV12-3/TRBV12-4	TRBJ2-1	CASSLWGNEQFF
TRBV27	TRBJ1-2	CASSRRQEDYGYTF
TRBV28	TRBJ1-2	CASYPTDSHGYTF
TRBV14	TRBJ1-6	CASSRGDNSPLHF
TRBV6-1	TRBJ2-7	CASSLRDRYYEQYF
TRBV11-2	TRBJ2-7	CASSFGQGGGEQYF
TRBV19	TRBJ1-4	CASSRQTFTNEKLFF
TRBV15	TRBJ2-1	CATSKSGMGLNEQFF
TRBV3-1	TRBJ1-2	CASRAGPMIYGYTF
TRBV3-1	TRBJ2-3	CASSQRDTQYF
TRBV13	TRBJ1-6	CASSRLDTGVDSPLHF
TRBV6-5	TRBJ2-2	CASSFGGAETGELFF
TRBV2	TRBJ2-3	CASSGWVGGTDTQYF